This TCR beta chain was identified during a study of OX40 agonist ivuxolimab in advanced cancers. Study-wide context: The patients received agonistic anti-OX40 (CD134) antibody ivuxolimab. Study-wide results and limits: Clonal expansion was seen in CD4+ and CD8+ blood T cells by week 6 at 0.1 to 3.0 mg/kg. Expanded clones tended on average to be more numerous among CD8+ T cells than CD4+. Partial responders treated at 0.1-3.0 mg/kg exhibited clonal expansion among the lowest measured.

Germline loops: CDR1 DFQATT, CDR2 SNEGSKA (reference sequence). The CDR3 sequence is 10 residues long. Trimming took 4 bases from V and 8 from J, leaving 6 bases between them. TCRdb's table, derived via immunoSEQ multiplex PCR, lists solely in-frame clones and lacks some. The data show about 120,000 clones, with around 87% seen just once and around 0.53% held by the top ten. In regard to this clone: The antigen remains undetermined.

This chain joins TRBV20-1 and TRBJ2-1; no clear D. The sample here was CD4+ or CD8+ T cells sorted from blood, taken in a trial of the OX40 agonist ivuxolimab. The receptor's source is an adult with an advanced solid tumor such as melanoma, head and neck, liver or kidney cancer. CDR3 sequence reads: CSAIPYEQFF. CDR3 nucleotide sequence: TGCAGTGCTATCCCTTATGAGCAGTTCTTC.